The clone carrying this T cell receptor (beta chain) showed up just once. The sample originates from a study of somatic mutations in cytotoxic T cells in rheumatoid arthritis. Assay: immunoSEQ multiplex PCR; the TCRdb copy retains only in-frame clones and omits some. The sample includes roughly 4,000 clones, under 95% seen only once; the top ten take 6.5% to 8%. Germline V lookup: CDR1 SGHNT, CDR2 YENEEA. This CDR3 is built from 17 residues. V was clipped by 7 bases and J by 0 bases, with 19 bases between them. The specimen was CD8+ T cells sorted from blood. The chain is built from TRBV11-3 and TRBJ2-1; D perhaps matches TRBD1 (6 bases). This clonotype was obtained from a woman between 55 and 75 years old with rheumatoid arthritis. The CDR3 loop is CASTSGSGQSSYNEQFF. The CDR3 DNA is TGTGCCAGCACTTCTGGGAGCGGACAGAGCTCCTACAATGAGCAGTTCTTC. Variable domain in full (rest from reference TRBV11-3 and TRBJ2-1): EAGVVQSPRYKIIEKKQPVAFWCNPISGHNTLYWYLQNLGQGPELLIRYENEEAVDDSQLPKDRFSAERLKGVDSTLKIQPAELGDSAVYLCASTSGSGQSSYNEQFFGPGTRLTVL.